This TCR beta chain was profiled in a study of blood T cells in healthy people across ages. A second PCR of 7 to 11 cycles used a sample-barcoded 5' primer and a J-beta primer mix. Each CDR3 protein gets one entry after TCRdb re-called the 5' RACE reads with MiXCR. The table records about 680,000 distinct CDR3 sequences, about 52% of them present only once. Each donor was a healthy Caucasian individual from Russia, aged roughly 6 to 100. This clonotype was seen only a few times. Antigen: not known. Study outcomes and limitations: Naive and antigen-experienced cells were not separated, limiting conclusive comparison.

The germline CDR1 and CDR2 sequences are MDHEN and SYDVKM. The CDR3 has 13 amino acids. With 5 bases removed from V and 1 base from J, the gap between germline ends came to 8 bases. This clonotype originated in a woman in her sixties in good health. Specimen: blood. V and J are TRBV28 and TRBJ1-2; no reliable D call. CDR3 nucleotide sequence: TGTGCCAGCAGTCGAGCCTTTAACTATGGCTACACCTTC. Residues: CASSRAFNYGYTF.